The T cell receptor (beta chain) under discussion was sequenced for a study of cytomegalovirus exposure and HLA in healthy donors. Whole-study results and caveats: Analysis performed later showed TCR beta chains linked to HLA being more clonally expanded than equally common others. Earlier analysis yielded a pattern in which most TCR beta V segments were productive about 87% or about 30% of the time.

As for this clone: Its target is unknown.

Amplification used 60 Vbeta primers and 13 Jbeta primers. The method was immunoSEQ multiplex PCR; TCRdb's version includes in-frame clones alone and lacks a portion of them. This table holds about 46,000 clones. The study sampled nominally healthy donors, though unrecorded immune exposures were likely. Germline V lookup: CDR1 SEHNR, CDR2 FQNEAQ (reference sequence). The CDR3 spans 16 residues. The junction had 6 bases not matched to a gene; V was cut back by 3 bases and J by 4 bases. Sequences were obtained from PBMCs. This receptor was obtained from a woman between 40 and 55 years old in good health and CMV-seronegative. The chain combines TRBV7-9 with TRBJ2-1, with TRBD2 matching 10 bases. CDR3 nucleotides: TGTGCCAGCAGCTTGTGGCTAGCGGGAGAATACAATGAGCAGTTCTTC. It translates to CASSLWLAGEYNEQFF.